Each of the 23 T cell receptor beta chains below was sequenced from the same sample in a study of shared clonotypes between healthy human individuals. Sequencing was performed with immunoSEQ multiplex PCR; in TCRdb, only in-frame clones are kept and a portion is missing. The sample shows over 2 million clones, over 85% of them seen only once. Material for sequencing was naive CD4+ T cells sorted from blood. The subset here: CD45RA+ positively selected. These receptor sequences come from a man aged 18 to 29 in good health.

The rearrangement joins TRBV7-9 to TRBJ1-6, with TRBD1 as a possible D gene (6 bases). Germline CDR1 SEHNR, CDR2 FQNEAQ (reference sequence). Trimming shortened V by 3 bases and J by 0 bases, and 9 bases separated the two germline ends. This CDR3 region has 16 residues. The CDR3 region is CASSFGGSSYNSPLHF. The CDR3, as DNA: TGTGCCAGCAGCTTCGGGGGCAGCTCCTATAATTCACCCCTCCACTTT.

The chain has TRBV5-6 and TRBJ1-5; D perhaps matches TRBD1 (6 bases). Per germline, CDR1 SGHDT and CDR2 YYEEEE. V was shortened by 1 base and J by 1 base, with 12 bases between the two germline ends. The CDR3 sequence is 16 residues long. The CDR3: CASSLMGGQSNQPQHF. CDR3 DNA: TGTGCCAGCAGCTTGATGGGGGGGCAGAGCAATCAGCCCCAGCATTTT.

CDR3 residues: CASSAPQGESGANVLTF. Written as DNA, the CDR3 is TGTGCCAGCAGCGCGCCCCAGGGAGAGTCTGGGGCCAACGTCCTGACTTTC. The chain uses TRBV11-2 and TRBJ2-6, with D perhaps being TRBD1 or TRBD2 (5 bases each). The CDR3 totals 17 residues. Germline CDR1 reads SGHAT; CDR2 reads FQNNGV. The V and J ends lost 5 bases and 1 base respectively, with 15 bases between them.

The gene calls are TRBV5-6 and TRBJ2-1; D unclear. V lost 1 base to trimming and J lost 8 bases, with 19 bases between them. CDR3 length equals 16 residues. The V gene's germline CDR1 is SGHDT and CDR2 YYEEEE. For the CDR3, the DNA is TGTGCCAGCAGCTTGAGGAGAATAGTAGAACGATATGAGCAGTTCTTC. This encodes CASSLRRIVERYEQFF.

This sequence joins TRBV6-1 and TRBJ2-1; 8 nucleotides align to TRBD1. Germline CDR1 MNHNS, CDR2 SASEGT. V lost 11 bases to trimming and J lost 7 bases; unmatched junction nucleotides: 16. The CDR3 totals 15 residues. The chain's CDR3 is CAARVAKGQGNEQFF. Written as DNA, the CDR3 is TGTGCCGCACGAGTCGCGAAAGGACAGGGAAATGAGCAGTTCTTC.

This chain links TRBV6-5 with TRBJ2-7; either TRBD1 or TRBD2 may fit D (7 bases each). CDR1 is MNHEY, CDR2 SVGAGI, per germline. Deletions cut 6 bases from V and 7 bases from J, with 16 bases between. This CDR3 region has 13 residues. CDR3 sequence reads: CASSPDREGEQYF. CDR3 DNA sequence: TGTGCCAGCAGCCCCGACAGGGAGGGAGAGCAGTACTTC.

V and J are TRBV7-2 and TRBJ2-7; 9 bases match TRBD1. Germline V gives CDR1 SGHTA, CDR2 FQGNSA. V was clipped by 5 bases and J by 6 bases; unmatched bases: 11. The CDR3 extends over 15 amino acids. The DNA for the CDR3 is TGTGCCAGCAGCCAACCCGGGACAGGGATCTCCGAGCAGTACTTC. Amino acids: CASSQPGTGISEQYF.

As to this clone: Sequence at one end of the junction differs from germline and may be a read error. The rearrangement uses TRBV4-3 and TRBJ2-7; D tentatively reads TRBD1 or TRBD2 (5 bases each). The CDR3 runs to 13 residues. Germline values: CDR1 LGHNA, CDR2 YSLEER. The CDR3 DNA reads as TGCGCCAGCAGCCAAGCTCCAGGGAGCTCCGGGATTTTC. It specifies CASSQAPGSSGIF.

As regards this clone: Other DNA sequences in the same sample also yield this CDR3. This sequence joins TRBV30 and TRBJ1-4; D is unresolved. Germline lookup yields CDR1 GTSNPN and CDR2 SVGIG (reference sequence). The CDR3 sequence is 15 residues long. Trimming took 0 bases from V and 2 from J, leaving 10 bases between them. CDR3 region: CAWSVLGSTNEKLFF. The CDR3 DNA reads TGTGCCTGGAGTGTATTAGGGAGTACTAATGAAAAACTGTTTTTT. The full variable domain, in which reference TRBV30 and TRBJ1-4 provide the parts outside the CDR3, is SQTIHQWPATLVQPVGSPLSLECTVEGTSNPNLYWYRQAAGRGLQLLFYSVGIGQISSEVPQNLSASRPQDRQFILSSKKLLLSDSGFYLCAWSVLGSTNEKLFFGSGTQLSVL.

This chain joins TRBV30 and TRBJ1-2; 8 positions agree with TRBD1. Germline values: CDR1 GTSNPN, CDR2 SVGIG (reference sequence). V trimming: 0 bases; J trimming: 4 bases; junction bases outside the gene matches: 10. The CDR3 is 16 residues long. CDR3 protein: CAWSVPRQGATYGYTF. CDR3 DNA sequence: TGTGCCTGGAGTGTGCCCAGGCAGGGGGCGACCTATGGCTACACCTTC.

This clone turned up a few times. The same CDR3 is also encoded by other DNA sequences in this sample. CDR3 residues: CASSPLGQGSYEQYF. Here the CDR3 DNA reads TGTGCCAGCTCACCACTTGGACAGGGCTCCTACGAGCAGTACTTC. The rearrangement links TRBV18 to TRBJ2-7, with 8 bases aligning to TRBD1. CDR1 is KGHSH and CDR2 is LQKENI in the germline V gene. The CDR3 is 15 residues long. With V trimmed by 1 base and J by 0 bases, 2 bases remained unmatched.

The genes are TRBV6-5 and TRBJ2-7; D is tentatively TRBD1 or TRBD2 (5 bases each). This CDR3 spans 14 amino acids. V lost 2 bases and J 3 bases, leaving 11 bases between the germline ends. The V gene's germline CDR1 is MNHEY and CDR2 SVGAGI. The CDR3: CASSYGGDSYEQYF. CDR3 bases: TGTGCCAGCAGTTACGGAGGAGACAGCTACGAGCAGTACTTC.

The chain couples TRBV13 to TRBJ2-2, with 10 positions matching TRBD2. V trimming: 4 bases; J trimming: 3 bases; junction bases outside the gene matches: 8. This CDR3 comprises 17 residues. The V gene's germline CDR1 is PRHDT and CDR2 FYEKMQ (reference sequence). This chain's CDR3 is CASSWRASGSDTGELFF. DNA for the CDR3: TGTGCCAGCAGCTGGAGGGCTAGCGGGAGTGACACCGGGGAGCTGTTTTTT.

This sequence joins TRBV30 and TRBJ2-6; 10 positions match TRBD2. The CDR3 runs to 19 residues. The trim removed 2 bases at V and 0 bases at J, leaving 10 bases unmatched. Germline CDR1 GTSNPN, CDR2 SVGIG (reference sequence). CDR3 protein: CAWSNRRTSGSSGANVLTF. DNA of the CDR3: TGTGCCTGGAGTAACCGGAGGACTAGCGGCAGCTCTGGGGCCAACGTCCTGACTTTC.

This clone was detected only once. V is TRBV7-2 and J is TRBJ1-3, with D possibly being TRBD1 (5 bases). V was trimmed by 10 bases and J by 0 bases, leaving 10 bases between them. The CDR3 is made up of 13 amino acids. Per germline, CDR1 SGHTA and CDR2 FQGNSA. CDR3 region: CATRGPSGNTIYF. DNA of the CDR3: TGTGCCACACGGGGCCCCTCTGGAAACACCATATATTTT.

This chain uses TRBV6-6 with TRBJ1-6; D ambiguous. The germline gives CDR1 MNHNY, CDR2 SVGAGI (reference sequence). The length of the CDR3 is 16 residues. The V and J ends lost 0 bases and 6 bases respectively, with 12 bases between them. As DNA, the CDR3 is TGTGCCAGCAGTTACTCGAATATTGACCTTAATTCACCCCTCCACTTT. Its translation: CASSYSNIDLNSPLHF.

The chain recombines TRBV7-2 with TRBJ2-3; D remains unclear. Germline V CDR1 and CDR2: SGHTA, FQGNSA. Trimming shortened V by 3 bases and J by 0 bases, and 7 bases separated the two germline ends. CDR3 length equals 14 residues. CDR3 nucleotides: TGTGCCAGCAGCTTGCGACTGAGCACAGATACGCAGTATTTT. The encoded protein is CASSLRLSTDTQYF.

As regards this clone: Other DNA sequences in this specimen translate into the identical CDR3. This chain connects TRBV9 to TRBJ1-1; D not resolved. Trimming shortened V by 0 bases and J by 0 bases, and 3 bases separated the two germline ends. The CDR3 length is 13 residues. CDR1 and CDR2 (germline): SGDLS, YYNGEE. The CDR3 DNA follows: TGTGCCAGCAGCGTAGAGATGAACACTGAAGCTTTCTTT. Its translation: CASSVEMNTEAFF.

The chain carries TRBV4-3 and TRBJ2-7; D not resolved. Looked up from germline, CDR1 is LGHNA and CDR2 is YSLEER. The CDR3 runs to 14 residues. Trimming removed 1 base from V and 1 base from J, with 8 bases in between. CDR3 loop: CASSQGGASYEQYF. In DNA, the CDR3 is TGCGCCAGCAGCCAAGGGGGTGCTTCCTACGAGCAGTACTTC.

CDR3 region: CAWGRPYEQYF. CDR3 bases: TGTGCCTGGGGTCGGCCATACGAGCAGTACTTC. The chain uses TRBV30 and TRBJ2-7, with D uncertain. Germline V CDR1 and CDR2: GTSNPN, SVGIG (reference sequence). The CDR3 has 11 amino acids. V was clipped by 5 bases and J by 4 bases, with 9 bases between them.

The chain uses TRBV30 and TRBJ1-1, with D possibly being TRBD1 (6 bases). V lost 5 bases to trimming and J lost 1 base, with 8 bases between them. CDR3 length: 12 amino acids. Germline V gives CDR1 GTSNPN, CDR2 SVGIG (reference sequence). The CDR3 is CAWGTPNTEAFF. For the CDR3, the DNA is TGTGCCTGGGGGACACCGAACACTGAAGCTTTCTTT.

This chain joins TRBV11-2 and TRBJ1-2; no firm D call. The CDR3 has 16 amino acids. The V and J ends lost 5 bases and 4 bases respectively, with 20 bases between them. Germline CDR1 is SGHAT and CDR2 is FQNNGV. The CDR3 here is CASSPRERHAFYGYTF. The CDR3 coding sequence is TGTGCCAGCAGCCCCCGTGAGAGACACGCCTTCTATGGCTACACCTTC.

The CDR3 region has the DNA TGTGCCAGCAGTGATATTACAGGGTTTCGCTACGAGCAGTACTTC. The encoded protein is CASSDITGFRYEQYF. This sequence joins TRBV2 and TRBJ2-7; D might be TRBD1 (6 bases). The CDR3 spans 15 residues. Per germline, CDR1 SNHLY and CDR2 FYNNEI. Trimming cost V 3 bases and J 3 bases, with 15 bases left between them.